Presented here are 15 T cell receptor beta chains from one specimen sequenced in a study of T cells in tuberculosis. TCRdb keeps only in-frame clones here, not all; method: immunoSEQ multiplex PCR. Altogether about 24,000 clones are present, around 95% being singletons, with the ten largest covering 9% to 9.5%. Material for sequencing was PBMCs. Source of these receptors: a donor aged 10-35 years with latent tuberculosis or without tuberculosis infection.

The rearrangement uses TRBV2 and TRBJ1-4, with 7 bases identical to TRBD1. V was pared by 4 bases and J by 8 bases, with 1 base of the junction left unmatched. CDR1 is SNHLY and CDR2 is FYNNEI in the germline V gene. The CDR3 contains 12 residues. The CDR3 loop is CASSGGGEKLFF. For the CDR3, the DNA is TGTGCCAGCAGTGGAGGGGGCGAAAAACTGTTTTTT.

The CDR3 DNA sequence: TGCAGCGTTGAAGATCCCTACGATACAGCTAACTATGGCTACACCTTC. This translates into CSVEDPYDTANYGYTF. This chain connects TRBV29-1 to TRBJ1-2, with no clear D. CDR1 and CDR2 (germline): SQVTM, ANQGSEA. The CDR3 is 16 residues long. V was cut by 0 bases and J by 0 bases, with 14 bases left in between.

The chain's CDR3 is CASSARGTQYF. The CDR3 DNA follows: TGTGCCAGCAGTGCAAGGGGGACCCAGTACTTC. J is TRBJ2-5 and V is TRBV2; D is perhaps TRBD1 (5 bases). The V and J ends lost 4 bases and 7 bases respectively, with 7 bases between them. The germline gives CDR1 SNHLY, CDR2 FYNNEI. The CDR3 runs 11 residues.

This sequence joins TRBV5-6 and TRBJ2-2, with TRBD1 matching 9 bases. The CDR3 runs 16 residues. Germline assignment: CDR1 SGHDT and CDR2 YYEEEE. J gave up 2 bases and V 4 bases, and 6 bases lay outside the gene matches. The CDR3 region has the DNA TGTGCCAGCAGCGAGAGACAGGGGGTTAACACCGGGGAGCTGTTTTTT. Amino acids: CASSERQGVNTGELFF.

V usage is TRBV5-6 and J usage is TRBJ1-3; no clear D. The CDR3 is 16 amino acids. Germline CDR1 reads SGHDT; CDR2 reads YYEEEE. V lost 1 base and J 0 bases, leaving 11 bases between the germline ends. CDR3 in DNA: TGTGCCAGCAGCTTGTCAATTATACTCTCTGGAAACACCATATATTTT. This sequence encodes CASSLSIILSGNTIYF.

This clone appeared a few times. The chain joins TRBV19 to TRBJ2-1; TRBD1 aligns across 9 bases. The germline V gene encodes CDR1 LNHDA and CDR2 SQIVND (reference sequence). The CDR3 length is 16 residues. The junction had 8 bases not matched to a gene; V was cut back by 5 bases and J by 3 bases. CDR3 nucleotide sequence: TGTGCCAGTAGTCCTCTGGACAGGGGCGGCTACAATGAGCAGTTCTTC. It codes for CASSPLDRGGYNEQFF.

The J gene is TRBJ1-1, the V gene TRBV15; D gene uncertain. The CDR3 loop spans 15 amino acids. CDR1 and CDR2 from the germline V gene are LNHNV and YYDKDF (reference sequence). V shed 0 bases and J shed 1 base, with 9 bases lying between them. The CDR3 DNA is TGTGCCACCAGCAGAGATCGTACGGGGAACACTGAAGCTTTCTTT. It translates to CATSRDRTGNTEAFF. Full variable domain (rest looked up from reference TRBV15 and TRBJ1-1): DAMVIQNPRYQVTQFGKPVTLSCSQTLNHNVMYWYQQKSSQAPKLLFHYYDKDFNNEADTPDNFQSRRPNTSFCFLDIRSPGLGDTAMYLCATSRDRTGNTEAFFGQGTRLTVV.

The chain has TRBV11-2 and TRBJ2-2, with D tentatively TRBD1 (7 bases). Trimming pared 2 bases from V and 8 bases from J, leaving 15 bases between. CDR1 is SGHAT and CDR2 is FQNNGV in the germline V gene. This CDR3 spans 15 amino acids. CDR3 coding DNA: TGTGCCAGCAGCTTACAGGGGGGAAAGGCAGGGGAGCTGTTTTTT. Translating it yields CASSLQGGKAGELFF.

The rearrangement joins TRBV14 to TRBJ1-2, with TRBD1 identical over 12 bases. The CDR3 has 16 amino acids. Germline CDR1 is SGHDN and CDR2 is FVKESK. The trim removed 1 base at V and 6 bases at J, leaving 6 bases unmatched. The CDR3 DNA sequence: TGTGCCAGCAGCCAAGCGGGACAGGGGGCTGTAAATGGCTACACCTTC. The encoded protein is CASSQAGQGAVNGYTF. Variable domain in full (rest from reference TRBV14 and TRBJ1-2): EAGVTQFPSHSVIEKGQTVTLRCDPISGHDNLYWYRRVMGKEIKFLLHFVKESKQDESGMPNNRFLAERTGGTYSTLKVQPAELEDSGVYFCASSQAGQGAVNGYTFGSGTRLTVV.

The J gene is TRBJ2-5, the V gene TRBV4-1; D is undetermined. The last part of the DNA fits TRBJ2-7 better; the J call may be wrong. The length of the CDR3 is 12 residues. Germline CDR1 reads MGHRA; CDR2 reads YSYEKL. The CDR3 DNA is TGCGCCAGCAGCCAAGTCGGGTACGAGCAGTACTTC. This sequence encodes CASSQVGYEQYF.

The chain couples TRBV6-1 to TRBJ1-2; tentative D call: TRBD1 (6 bases). The V gene's germline CDR1 is MNHNS and CDR2 SASEGT. This CDR3 comprises 12 residues. V gave up 4 bases and J gave up 6 bases, with 9 bases separating them. This chain's CDR3 is CASSVYRDGYTF. CDR3 sequence (DNA): TGTGCCAGCAGTGTTTACAGGGATGGCTACACCTTC.

The V and J genes are TRBV7-9 and TRBJ1-2; TRBD1 agrees at 8 bases. The CDR3 runs to 15 residues. The germline V gene has CDR1 SEHNR and CDR2 FQNEAQ (reference sequence). The V and J ends lost 5 bases and 8 bases, in that order; junction bases with no gene match: 13. DNA of the CDR3: TGTGCCAGCAGCAACTGGACCGGGACAGGATACGGCTACACCTTC. Protein sequence: CASSNWTGTGYGYTF.

The rearrangement links TRBV19 to TRBJ1-2, with D possibly being TRBD1 (6 bases). Trimming took 5 bases from V and 4 from J, leaving 17 bases between them. This CDR3 has 15 residues. From germline, CDR1 is LNHDA and CDR2 SQIVND (reference sequence). CDR3 protein: CASSLGQSNFYGYTF. DNA of the CDR3: TGTGCCAGTAGTCTCGGACAGAGCAACTTCTATGGCTACACCTTC. Looking up the rest from reference TRBV19 and TRBJ1-2 gives the full variable domain: DGGITQSPKYLFRKEGQNVTLSCEQNLNHDAMYWYRQDPGQGLRLIYYSQIVNDFQKGDIAEGYSVSREKKESFPLTVTSAQKNPTAFYLCASSLGQSNFYGYTFGSGTRLTVV.

This chain connects TRBV5-4 to TRBJ2-3; 10 bases line up with TRBD2. The CDR3 has 15 amino acids. Germline V lookup: CDR1 SGHNT, CDR2 YYREEE (reference sequence). V lost 4 bases, J lost 3 bases, and 5 bases stayed unmatched. The CDR3 loop reads CASSPSGGGTDTQYF. The CDR3 DNA sequence: TGTGCCAGCAGCCCAAGCGGGGGGGGAACAGATACGCAGTATTTT.

The chain combines TRBV19 with TRBJ1-3, with unresolved D. CDR3 length: 14 amino acids. The germline CDR1 and CDR2 sequences are LNHDA and SQIVND (reference sequence). The germline V and J ends were trimmed by 7 bases and 0 bases, with 10 bases remaining between them. The DNA for the CDR3 is TGTGCCAGTATGCACGGGAGCTCTGGAAACACCATATATTTT. Encoded protein: CASMHGSSGNTIYF.